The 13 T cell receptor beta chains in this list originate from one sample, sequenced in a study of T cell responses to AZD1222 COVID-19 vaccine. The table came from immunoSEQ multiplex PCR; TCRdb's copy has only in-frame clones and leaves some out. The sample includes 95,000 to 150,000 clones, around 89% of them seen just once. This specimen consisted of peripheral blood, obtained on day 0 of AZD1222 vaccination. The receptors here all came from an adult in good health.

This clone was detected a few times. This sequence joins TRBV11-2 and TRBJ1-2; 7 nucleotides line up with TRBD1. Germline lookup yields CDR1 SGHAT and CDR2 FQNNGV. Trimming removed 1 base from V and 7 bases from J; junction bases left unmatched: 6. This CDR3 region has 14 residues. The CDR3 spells CASSLAQGVRGYTF. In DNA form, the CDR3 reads TGTGCCAGCAGCTTAGCTCAGGGGGTTCGTGGCTACACCTTC.

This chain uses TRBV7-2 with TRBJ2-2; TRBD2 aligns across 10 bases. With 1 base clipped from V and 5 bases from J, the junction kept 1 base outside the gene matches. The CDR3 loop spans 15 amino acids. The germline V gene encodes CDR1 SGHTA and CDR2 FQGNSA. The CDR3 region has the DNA TGTGCCAGCAGCTTAGAACTAGCGGGGACCGGGGAGCTGTTTTTT. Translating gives CASSLELAGTGELFF.

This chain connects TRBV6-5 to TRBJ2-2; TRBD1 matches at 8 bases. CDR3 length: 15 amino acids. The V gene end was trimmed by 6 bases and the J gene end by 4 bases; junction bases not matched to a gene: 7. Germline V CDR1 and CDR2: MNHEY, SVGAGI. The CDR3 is CASRQQGDFTGELFF. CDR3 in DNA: TGTGCCAGCAGGCAACAGGGGGACTTCACCGGGGAGCTGTTTTTT.

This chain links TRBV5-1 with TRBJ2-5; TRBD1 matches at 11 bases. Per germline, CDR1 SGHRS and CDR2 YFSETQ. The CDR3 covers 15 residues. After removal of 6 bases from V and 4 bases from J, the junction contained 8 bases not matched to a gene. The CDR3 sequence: CASTIGGTGGETQYF. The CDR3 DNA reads TGCGCCAGCACCATTGGGGGGACAGGGGGAGAGACCCAGTACTTC.

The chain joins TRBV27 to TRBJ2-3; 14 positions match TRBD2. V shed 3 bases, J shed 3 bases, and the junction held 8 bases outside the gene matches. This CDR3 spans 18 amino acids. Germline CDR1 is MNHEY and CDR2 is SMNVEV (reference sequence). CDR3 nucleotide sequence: TGTGCCAGCAGTTTCGGGACTAGCGGGGGCTGGGCTACAGATACGCAGTATTTT. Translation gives CASSFGTSGGWATDTQYF.

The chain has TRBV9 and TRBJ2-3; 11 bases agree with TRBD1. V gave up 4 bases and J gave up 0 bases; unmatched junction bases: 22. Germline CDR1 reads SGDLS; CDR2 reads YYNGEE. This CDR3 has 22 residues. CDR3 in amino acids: CASSPRPGQGGVGPASTDTQYF. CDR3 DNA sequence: TGTGCCAGCAGCCCCCGGCCGGGACAGGGGGGAGTCGGGCCTGCTAGCACAGATACGCAGTATTTT.

DNA of the CDR3: TGTGCCAGCTCACCACCCCCAGGACAGGTCGGCACAGATACGCAGTATTTT. It encodes CASSPPPGQVGTDTQYF. The J gene is TRBJ2-3, the V gene TRBV18; 7 bases match TRBD1. Germline CDR1 is KGHSH and CDR2 is LQKENI. The CDR3 contains 17 residues. The junction had 7 bases not matched to a gene; V was cut back by 0 bases and J by 1 base.

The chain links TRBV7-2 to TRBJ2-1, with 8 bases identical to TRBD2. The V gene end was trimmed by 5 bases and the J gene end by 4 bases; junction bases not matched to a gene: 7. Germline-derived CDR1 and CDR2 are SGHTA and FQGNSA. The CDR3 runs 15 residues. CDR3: CASSPRGGRYNEQFF. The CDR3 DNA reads TGTGCCAGCAGCCCCCGGGGGGGGCGATACAATGAGCAGTTCTTC.

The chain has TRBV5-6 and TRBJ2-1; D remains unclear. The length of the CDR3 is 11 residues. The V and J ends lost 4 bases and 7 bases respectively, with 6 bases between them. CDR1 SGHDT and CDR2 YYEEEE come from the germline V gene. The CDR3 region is CASSRWNEQFF. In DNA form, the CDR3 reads TGTGCCAGCAGCCGCTGGAATGAGCAGTTCTTC.

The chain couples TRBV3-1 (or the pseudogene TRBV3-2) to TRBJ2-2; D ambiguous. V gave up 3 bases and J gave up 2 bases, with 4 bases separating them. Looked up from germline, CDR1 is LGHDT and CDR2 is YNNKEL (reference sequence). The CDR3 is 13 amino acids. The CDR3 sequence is CASSHENTGELFF. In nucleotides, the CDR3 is TGTGCCAGCAGCCACGAAAACACCGGGGAGCTGTTTTTT.

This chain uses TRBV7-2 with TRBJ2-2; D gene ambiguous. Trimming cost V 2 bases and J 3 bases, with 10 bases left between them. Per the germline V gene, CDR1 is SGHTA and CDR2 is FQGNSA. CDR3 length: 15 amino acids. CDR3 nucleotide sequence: TGTGCCAGCAGCTTACCCCCTGGGGACACCGGGGAGCTGTTTTTT. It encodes CASSLPPGDTGELFF.

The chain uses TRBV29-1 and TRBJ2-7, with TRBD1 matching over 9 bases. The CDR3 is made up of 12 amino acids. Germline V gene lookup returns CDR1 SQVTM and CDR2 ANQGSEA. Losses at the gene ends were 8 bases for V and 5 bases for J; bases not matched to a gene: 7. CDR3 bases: TGCAGCATGACAGGGGGTGGGAACGAGCAGTACTTC. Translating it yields CSMTGGGNEQYF.

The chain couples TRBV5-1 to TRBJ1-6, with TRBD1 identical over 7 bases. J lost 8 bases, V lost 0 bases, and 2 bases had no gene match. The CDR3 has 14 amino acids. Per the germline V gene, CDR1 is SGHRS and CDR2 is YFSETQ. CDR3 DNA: TGCGCCAGCAGCTTGGGACAGGGAGATTCACCCCTCCACTTT. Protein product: CASSLGQGDSPLHF.